Presented here are 27 T cell receptor beta chains from one specimen sequenced in a study of beta chain features in type 1 diabetes (dated by TCRdb to the late 2010s). The study at large found these results: A moderate but significant shortening of TCRB CDR3 length was observed in type 1 diabetes patients in all four CD4+ subsets.

The protocol used for the library was the immunoSEQ multiplex PCR assay. The High Capacity cDNA Reverse Transcription Kit was used to reverse transcribe all of the isolated RNA, meaning that expressed TCRB transcripts were what got sequenced. This is the immuneACCESS table as TCRdb keeps it, with only in-frame sequences that have V and J called. A part of the clones is gone; compared with another copy, unresolved V genes explain less than half, and the rest is unexplained. Present in this sample are 600,000 or so clones, more than 13% of which were seen just once. The ten biggest clones cover 0.04% of the sample. These receptors are not linked to any known antigen. Sequenced input: naive CD4+ T cells from blood. The label giving this sample's cell subset or site can be read as: true naive CD4+ T cells. Receptors originate from a man between 18 and 35 years old with type 1 diabetes.

The J gene is TRBJ1-2, the V gene TRBV2, with no clear D. The CDR3 runs 14 residues. CDR1 is SNHLY, CDR2 FYNNEI, per germline. V was clipped by 6 bases and J by 3 bases, with 14 bases between them. The CDR3 loop is CASRVGGRYYGYTF. The CDR3 DNA reads TGTGCCAGCAGGGTCGGAGGGCGCTACTATGGCTACACCTTC. Full variable domain (outside the CDR3, taken from reference TRBV2 and TRBJ1-2): EPEVTQTPSHQVTQMGQEVILRCVPISNHLYFYWYRQILGQKVEFLVSFYNNEISEKSEIFDDQFSVERPDGSNFTLKIRSTKLEDSAMYFCASRVGGRYYGYTFGSGTRLTVV.

The CDR3 DNA follows: TGTGCCAGCAGCGTAGAAGTAGATACGCAGTATTTT. Translation gives CASSVEVDTQYF. The rearrangement joins TRBV9 to TRBJ2-3; D is undetermined. Germline V CDR1 and CDR2: SGDLS, YYNGEE. V was cut by 0 bases and J by 5 bases, with 4 bases left in between. This CDR3 has 12 residues.

In this sample, this clone turned up a few times. The V and J genes are TRBV7-9 and TRBJ1-6; 8 bases match TRBD1. The V segment lost 6 bases and the J segment 14 bases; nucleotides outside the gene matches: 9. Germline CDR1 reads SEHNR; CDR2 reads FQNEAQ (reference sequence). The CDR3 consists of 13 residues. DNA of the CDR3: TGTGCCAGCAGTCGGACAGGGACGAAGGCCCTCCACTTT. It specifies CASSRTGTKALHF.

A single count supports this clone. The rearrangement links TRBV18 to TRBJ2-7, with D unclear. The CDR3 length is 14 residues. Between the trimmed V and J ends, which lost 4 bases and 0 bases, there was a span of 10 bases. Germline CDR1 is KGHSH and CDR2 is LQKENI. CDR3 DNA sequence: TGTGCCAGCTCACTCGACATCATCTCCTACGAGCAGTACTTC. Translated: CASSLDIISYEQYF.

The chain uses TRBV5-1 and TRBJ1-2; D is unresolved. This CDR3 has 14 residues. Trimming left V 4 bases short and J 6 bases short, with 16 bases between. Germline values: CDR1 SGHRS, CDR2 YFSETQ. The CDR3 DNA reads TGCGCCAGCAGCATAACCGGGAGAATAGATGGCTACACCTTC. Protein sequence: CASSITGRIDGYTF. Full variable domain (outside the CDR3, taken from reference TRBV5-1 and TRBJ1-2): KAGVTQTPRYLIKTRGQQVTLSCSPISGHRSVSWYQQTPGQGLQFLFEYFSETQRNKGNFPGRFSGRQFSNSRSEMNVSTLELGDSALYLCASSITGRIDGYTFGSGTRLTVV.

In this sample, this clone turned up a few times. V gene TRBV30 combines with J gene TRBJ2-7; tentatively, D is TRBD1 (6 bases). The V gene's germline CDR1 is GTSNPN and CDR2 SVGIG (reference sequence). Trimming pared 2 bases from V and 3 bases from J, leaving 23 bases between. The CDR3 loop spans 17 amino acids. Written as DNA, the CDR3 is TGTGCCTGGAGTCCTCTCTTGGGGTGGGACACGGTCTACGAGCAGTACTTC. Its protein product is CAWSPLLGWDTVYEQYF.

This clone was seen a few times. The V gene is TRBV5-1, the J gene TRBJ2-7; D ambiguous. CDR3 length: 11 residues. Germline V lookup: CDR1 SGHRS, CDR2 YFSETQ. Trimming took off 4 bases at V and 2 bases at J, with 4 bases between the two ends. Here the CDR3 reads CASSHAYEQYF. CDR3 nucleotides: TGCGCCAGCAGCCACGCCTACGAGCAGTACTTC.

The chain is built from TRBV7-9 and TRBJ1-4; no reliable D call. Germline V gene data show CDR1 as SEHNR and CDR2 as FQNEAQ (reference sequence). The CDR3 contains 14 residues. V lost 1 base to trimming and J lost 6 bases, with 9 bases between them. CDR3: CASSLGGADEKLFF. CDR3 DNA: TGTGCCAGCAGCTTAGGAGGCGCAGATGAAAAACTGTTTTTT.

In this sample, this clone turned up once. CDR3 residues: CASGHKPRSEQYF. The CDR3 DNA follows: TGTGCCAGCGGTCACAAGCCCCGGAGCGAGCAGTACTTC. This chain links TRBV7-2 with TRBJ2-7, with D unresolved. Germline-derived CDR1 and CDR2 are SGHTA and FQGNSA. This CDR3 spans 13 amino acids. Deletions cut 8 bases from V and 6 bases from J, with 17 bases between.

This clone was seen a handful of times. The DNA of the CDR3 is TGTGCCATCAGTGAGTCTCAAGGAAAGCACATTCAGTACTTC. Encoded protein: CAISESQGKHIQYF. V usage is TRBV10-3 and J usage is TRBJ2-4; the D is unclear. Germline CDR1 is ENHRY and CDR2 is SYGVKD. The CDR3 sequence is 14 residues long. V lost 0 bases, J lost 8 bases, and 11 bases lay in between.

This clone was recorded only once. The chain is built from TRBV6-5 and TRBJ2-5; D is uncertain. With 2 bases removed from V and 0 bases from J, the gap between germline ends came to 10 bases. This CDR3 comprises 15 residues. Germline V lookup: CDR1 MNHEY, CDR2 SVGAGI. The CDR3 DNA reads TGTGCCAGCAGTTACGGCAGCAGCAACCAAGAGACCCAGTACTTC. Its protein is CASSYGSSNQETQYF.

This clone was seen a handful of times. The J gene is TRBJ2-1, the V gene TRBV11-1; 7 bases are shared with TRBD1. The CDR3 extends over 16 amino acids. The germline CDR1 and CDR2 sequences are SGHAT and FQDESV (reference sequence). The V gene end was trimmed by 5 bases and the J gene end by 2 bases; junction bases not matched to a gene: 9. CDR3 DNA: TGTGCCAGCAGCCTACACCGGGACAGACCCTACAATGAGCAGTTCTTC. Amino acids: CASSLHRDRPYNEQFF.

This clone was counted a few times. This chain uses TRBV25-1 with TRBJ2-1; TRBD2 is a possible D gene (7 bases). CDR1 is MGHDK and CDR2 is SYGVNS in the germline V gene. The CDR3 loop spans 15 amino acids. Trimming shortened V by 6 bases and J by 6 bases, and 18 bases separated the two germline ends. In DNA form, the CDR3 reads TGTGCCAGCAGCAGGGGAGGGACCCCCAGCAATGAGCAGTTCTTC. It specifies CASSRGGTPSNEQFF. Filled out from reference TRBV25-1 and TRBJ2-1, the complete variable domain reads EADIYQTPRYLVIGTGKKITLECSQTMGHDKMYWYQQDPGMELHLIHYSYGVNSTEKGDLSSESTVSRIRTEHFPLTLESARPSHTSQYLCASSRGGTPSNEQFFGPGTRLTVL.

This clone was observed a handful of times. J is TRBJ1-3 and V is TRBV5-4; D is uncertain. V was trimmed by 2 bases and J by 0 bases, leaving 0 bases between them. This CDR3 region has 12 residues. Looked up from germline, CDR1 is SGHNT and CDR2 is YYREEE (reference sequence). The CDR3 region is CASSFSGNTIYF. The CDR3 nucleotides are TGTGCCAGCAGCTTCTCTGGAAACACCATATATTTT.

This clone appeared a few times. The DNA of the CDR3 is TGCGCCAGCAGCTTGCAGGGAGGGAATCAGCCCCAGCATTTT. This gives the protein CASSLQGGNQPQHF. The rearrangement uses TRBV5-1 and TRBJ1-5; tentative D call: TRBD1 (5 bases). Trimming took off 1 base at V and 4 bases at J, with 9 bases between the two ends. CDR3 length: 14 residues. Germline-derived CDR1 and CDR2 are SGHRS and YFSETQ. Based on the CDR3 plus reference TRBV5-1 and TRBJ1-5, the full variable domain is KAGVTQTPRYLIKTRGQQVTLSCSPISGHRSVSWYQQTPGQGLQFLFEYFSETQRNKGNFPGRFSGRQFSNSRSEMNVSTLELGDSALYLCASSLQGGNQPQHFGDGTRLSIL.

Many counts were recorded for this clone. This chain uses TRBV14 with TRBJ2-7, with D tentatively TRBD1 (6 bases). Trimming removed 6 bases from V and 6 bases from J, with 15 bases in between. CDR3 size: 13 residues. The germline CDR1 and CDR2 sequences are SGHDN and FVKESK. The CDR3 is CASSQNSRGEQYF. The CDR3, as DNA: TGTGCCAGCAGTCAGAATAGCAGGGGCGAGCAGTACTTC. Based on the CDR3 plus reference TRBV14 and TRBJ2-7, the full variable domain is EAGVTQFPSHSVIEKGQTVTLRCDPISGHDNLYWYRRVMGKEIKFLLHFVKESKQDESGMPNNRFLAERTGGTYSTLKVQPAELEDSGVYFCASSQNSRGEQYFGPGTRLTVT.

The chain links TRBV6-5 to TRBJ2-7, with D hard to call. Trimming took off 2 bases at V and 3 bases at J, with 11 bases between the two ends. From germline, CDR1 is MNHEY and CDR2 SVGAGI. The CDR3 length is 14 residues. This CDR3 reads CASSYHPPGYEQYF. The CDR3 nucleotides read TGTGCCAGCAGTTACCATCCACCTGGCTACGAGCAGTACTTC.

The chain joins TRBV18 to TRBJ1-5, with a possible D match to TRBD1 (5 bases). V lost 2 bases and J 7 bases, leaving 15 bases between the germline ends. Per germline, CDR1 KGHSH and CDR2 LQKENI. The CDR3 extends over 15 amino acids. This CDR3 reads CASSPEDRGIQPQHF. The CDR3 DNA is TGTGCCAGCTCACCAGAGGATAGGGGTATCCAGCCCCAGCATTTT.

The J gene is TRBJ2-7, the V gene TRBV2; TRBD1 is a possible D gene (6 bases). Germline values: CDR1 SNHLY, CDR2 FYNNEI. The CDR3 runs to 14 residues. V dropped 0 bases and J dropped 5 bases, with 11 bases sitting between them. CDR3 sequence (DNA): TGTGCCAGCAGTGAAGCTCCCACAGGGAACGAGCAGTACTTC. Protein sequence: CASSEAPTGNEQYF. The whole variable domain, remainder taken from reference TRBV2 and TRBJ2-7, is EPEVTQTPSHQVTQMGQEVILRCVPISNHLYFYWYRQILGQKVEFLVSFYNNEISEKSEIFDDQFSVERPDGSNFTLKIRSTKLEDSAMYFCASSEAPTGNEQYFGPGTRLTVT.

CDR3 protein: CAWRDFGRGKAFF. Here the CDR3 DNA reads TGTGCCTGGAGGGATTTCGGACGCGGGAAGGCTTTCTTT. The chain couples TRBV30 to TRBJ1-1; D is unclear. This CDR3 has 13 amino acids. Germline V gene data show CDR1 as GTSNPN and CDR2 as SVGIG (reference sequence). V was cut by 3 bases and J by 11 bases, with 19 bases left in between.

The chain employs TRBV10-3 and TRBJ2-1; the D gene could be TRBD1 or TRBD2 (6 bases each). The CDR3 totals 14 residues. The germline V and J ends were trimmed by 6 bases and 6 bases, with 15 bases remaining between them. CDR1 and CDR2 (germline): ENHRY, SYGVKD. CDR3 region: CAIRLGGLGNEQFF. In DNA, the CDR3 is TGTGCCATCAGGTTGGGGGGCCTGGGCAATGAGCAGTTCTTC.

This clone was counted between two and nine times. The V and J genes are TRBV29-1 and TRBJ1-2; D gene uncertain. The V end lost 6 bases, the J end lost 1 base, and 9 bases lay between the germline ends. CDR3 length: 12 amino acids. Germline V gives CDR1 SQVTM, CDR2 ANQGSEA. The CDR3 sequence: CSVEIYNYGYTF. In DNA, the CDR3 is TGCAGCGTCGAGATTTATAACTATGGCTACACCTTC.

This clone was counted only a few times. The chain has TRBV19 and TRBJ2-1; 7 nucleotides line up with TRBD1. Germline CDR1 LNHDA, CDR2 SQIVND (reference sequence). Losses at the gene ends were 4 bases for V and 4 bases for J; bases not matched to a gene: 4. The CDR3 covers 14 residues. The CDR3 DNA is TGTGCCAGTAGTAGAGAACAGGGGTACAATGAGCAGTTCTTC. Protein sequence: CASSREQGYNEQFF. Based on the CDR3 plus reference TRBV19 and TRBJ2-1, the full variable domain is DGGITQSPKYLFRKEGQNVTLSCEQNLNHDAMYWYRQDPGQGLRLIYYSQIVNDFQKGDIAEGYSVSREKKESFPLTVTSAQKNPTAFYLCASSREQGYNEQFFGPGTRLTVL.

This clone appeared a few times. CDR3 amino acids: CAWGVGYGYTF. The CDR3 bases are TGTGCCTGGGGAGTAGGTTATGGCTACACCTTC. The chain has TRBV30 and TRBJ1-2; D gene uncertain. The CDR3 extends over 11 amino acids. CDR1 and CDR2 from the germline V gene are GTSNPN and SVGIG (reference sequence). Deletions cut 5 bases from V and 5 bases from J, with 9 bases between.

In its sample, this clone was seen a few times. This chain uses TRBV9 with TRBJ2-3; a weak D match, TRBD2 (6 bases). CDR1 and CDR2 from the germline V gene are SGDLS and YYNGEE. V shed 4 bases and J shed 0 bases, with 15 bases lying between them. This CDR3 region has 16 residues. The CDR3 protein is CASSTRRRASTDTQYF. For the CDR3, the DNA is TGTGCCAGCAGCACCCGGAGGAGGGCTAGCACAGATACGCAGTATTTT.

The chain combines TRBV30 with TRBJ1-2; D gene uncertain. V lost 0 bases to trimming and J lost 8 bases, with 13 bases between them. The CDR3 has 13 amino acids. Germline V gene lookup returns CDR1 GTSNPN and CDR2 SVGIG (reference sequence). The CDR3: CAWSVSLASGYTF. CDR3 in DNA: TGTGCCTGGAGTGTCAGTTTGGCGTCCGGCTACACCTTC.

There are a few counts of this clone. The rearrangement links TRBV4-3 to TRBJ1-1; no definite D call. CDR3 length: 14 residues. The germline V gene has CDR1 LGHNA and CDR2 YSLEER. Trimming took off 0 bases at V and 0 bases at J, with 5 bases between the two ends. CDR3 residues: CASSQDHMNTEAFF. In DNA, the CDR3 is TGCGCCAGCAGCCAAGATCATATGAACACTGAAGCTTTCTTT.